Listed below are T cell receptor beta chains from one sample, sequenced in a study of shared clonotypes between healthy human individuals. Libraries were prepared by immunoSEQ multiplex PCR; TCRdb keeps only in-frame clonotypes and omits some of them. The sample lists millions of clones, approximately 94% occurring once. The material sequenced was naive CD8+ T cells sorted from blood. The receptors were sampled from a man aged 18 to 35 in good health. CDR3s include the opening cysteine and the closing phenylalanine or tryptophan. Fields, in order: V gene, clone size, J gene, D gene, CDR3 protein, CDR3 DNA. A D gene is named only where the DNA matches it firmly. The size entry is marked missing in some rows and otherwise reads once, few, many or a size class.

V: TRBV10-3; size: -; J: TRBJ1-1; D: -; CDR3: CAISDRAEDTEAFF; DNA: TGTGCCATCAGTGACAGGGCCGAGGACACTGAAGCTTTCTTT
V: TRBV19; size: -; J: TRBJ1-5; D: -; CDR3: CASSPLVNNQPQHF; DNA: TGTGCCAGTAGTCCGCTGGTCAACAATCAGCCCCAGCATTTT
V: TRBV4-1; size: -; J: TRBJ2-5; D: -; CDR3: CASSQAILGETQYF; DNA: TGCGCCAGCAGCCAAGCAATCCTGGGGGAGACCCAGTACTTC
V: TRBV11-2; size: -; J: TRBJ1-4; D: -; CDR3: CASSLAPSSVEKLFF; DNA: TGTGCCAGCAGCTTAGCTCCGTCTTCTGTAGAAAAACTGTTTTTT
V: TRBV12-2; size: -; J: TRBJ2-7; D: -; CDR3: CASRRYIYEQYF; DNA: TGTGCAAGTCGCCGATATATCTACGAGCAGTACTTC
V: TRBV7-2; size: -; J: TRBJ2-5; D: -; CDR3: CASSLPNQETQYF; DNA: TGTGCCAGCAGCTTACCGAACCAAGAGACCCAGTACTTC
V: TRBV5-6; size: -; J: TRBJ2-1; D: -; CDR3: CASSLVDEQFF; DNA: TGTGCCAGCAGCTTGGTAGATGAGCAGTTCTTC
V: TRBV5-6; size: -; J: TRBJ2-7; D: -; CDR3: CASSPWLSGNNEQYF; DNA: TGTGCCAGCAGCCCGTGGCTGAGTGGGAACAACGAGCAGTACTTC
V: TRBV6-5; size: -; J: TRBJ2-5; D: TRBD1; CDR3: CASIRDRDGETQYF; DNA: TGTGCCAGCATCCGGGACAGGGATGGGGAGACCCAGTACTTC
V: TRBV4-1; size: once; J: TRBJ2-1; D: TRBD2; CDR3: CASSHGLAGNEQFF; DNA: TGCGCCAGCAGCCACGGACTAGCGGGAAATGAGCAGTTCTTC
V: TRBV6-1; size: -; J: TRBJ2-7; D: TRBD1; CDR3: CASSESAAGGWYEQYF; DNA: TGTGCCAGCAGTGAATCAGCGGCAGGGGGCTGGTACGAGCAGTACTTC
V: TRBV27; size: -; J: TRBJ2-3; D: TRBD2; CDR3: CASSYLAGGPGTDTQYF; DNA: TGTGCCAGCAGTTACCTGGCGGGGGGGCCGGGGACAGATACGCAGTATTTT
V: TRBV28; size: -; J: TRBJ2-7; D: -; CDR3: CASRVGAYEQYF; DNA: TGTGCCAGCAGAGTAGGGGCCTACGAGCAGTACTTC
V: TRBV7-9; size: -; J: TRBJ1-2; D: -; CDR3: CASSSSVLTGVYGYTF; DNA: TGTGCCAGCAGCTCCTCCGTTTTGACAGGAGTCTATGGCTACACCTTC
V: TRBV7-2; size: once; J: TRBJ2-6; D: -; CDR3: CASSLHPRGTVAGANVLTF; DNA: TGTGCCAGCAGCTTACACCCCCGTGGTACGGTCGCTGGGGCCAACGTCCTGACTTTC
V: TRBV27; size: -; J: TRBJ2-3; D: -; CDR3: CASRYAGTDTQYF; DNA: TGTGCCAGCAGGTACGCGGGCACAGATACGCAGTATTTT
V: TRBV19; size: -; J: TRBJ2-7; D: TRBD1; CDR3: CASTPGQGYEQYF; DNA: TGTGCCAGTACCCCGGGACAGGGCTACGAGCAGTACTTC
V: TRBV5-1; size: -; J: TRBJ2-5; D: TRBD2; CDR3: CASSGEILGEGITETQYF; DNA: TGCGCCAGCAGCGGCGAGATTTTGGGGGAGGGCATTACAGAGACCCAGTACTTC
V: TRBV14; size: -; J: TRBJ2-5; D: -; CDR3: CASSQDQAWHQETQYF; DNA: TGTGCCAGCAGCCAAGATCAGGCCTGGCACCAAGAGACCCAGTACTTC
V: TRBV11-2; size: -; J: TRBJ1-4; D: TRBD1; CDR3: CASSLGTGRGEKLFF; DNA: TGTGCCAGCAGCTTAGGGACAGGCCGGGGAGAAAAACTGTTTTTT
V: TRBV30; size: -; J: TRBJ2-7; D: -; CDR3: CAWSVDSNYEQYF; DNA: TGTGCCTGGAGTGTTGACAGTAACTACGAGCAGTACTTC
V: TRBV14; size: -; J: TRBJ1-6; D: -; CDR3: CASSQGRGGEWDNSPLHF; DNA: TGTGCCAGCAGCCAAGGCCGCGGGGGAGAATGGGATAATTCACCCCTCCACTTT
V: TRBV2; size: -; J: TRBJ2-7; D: -; CDR3: CASTRPGGTVYEQYF; DNA: TGTGCCAGCACCAGACCTGGAGGAACGGTCTACGAGCAGTACTTC
V: TRBV28; size: -; J: TRBJ2-7; D: -; CDR3: CASSLGSGEQYF; DNA: TGTGCCAGCAGTTTAGGGAGCGGCGAGCAGTACTTC
V: TRBV11-2; size: -; J: TRBJ2-3; D: -; CDR3: CASSLGLGTDTQYF; DNA: TGTGCCAGCAGCTTAGGATTGGGCACAGATACGCAGTATTTT
V: TRBV7-2; size: once; J: TRBJ1-5; D: -; CDR3: CASGEGNQPQHF; DNA: TGTGCCAGCGGGGAGGGCAATCAGCCCCAGCATTTT
V: TRBV25-1; size: -; J: TRBJ1-4; D: -; CDR3: CASSDGGTEDEKLFF; DNA: TGTGCCAGCAGTGACGGTGGTACGGAGGATGAAAAACTGTTTTTT
V: TRBV6-5; size: -; J: TRBJ2-3; D: TRBD1; CDR3: CASSSGTGADTQYF; DNA: TGTGCCAGCAGTTCCGGGACAGGGGCCGATACGCAGTATTTT
V: TRBV7-9; size: -; J: TRBJ1-1; D: -; CDR3: CASSGPVTEAFF; DNA: TGTGCCAGCAGCGGCCCAGTGACTGAAGCTTTCTTT
V: TRBV7-9; size: -; J: TRBJ1-1; D: -; CDR3: CASSLAQGQNTEAFF; DNA: TGTGCCAGCAGCTTAGCCCAGGGACAGAACACTGAAGCTTTCTTT
V: TRBV19; size: -; J: TRBJ2-7; D: TRBD2; CDR3: CASSHGGVVYEQYF; DNA: TGTGCCAGTAGTCACGGGGGGGTAGTCTACGAGCAGTACTTC
V: TRBV7-9; size: -; J: TRBJ2-7; D: -; CDR3: CASSLVSPPYEQYF; DNA: TGTGCCAGCAGCTTAGTTTCCCCGCCCTACGAGCAGTACTTC
V: TRBV7-6; size: -; J: TRBJ2-1; D: -; CDR3: CASSLAPGLYDEQFF; DNA: TGTGCCAGCAGCTTAGCTCCGGGGCTTTACGATGAGCAGTTCTTC
V: TRBV19; size: -; J: TRBJ2-3; D: TRBD2; CDR3: CASSILAGAGDTQYF; DNA: TGTGCCAGTAGTATTCTAGCGGGAGCTGGAGATACGCAGTATTTT
V: TRBV6-5; size: -; J: TRBJ2-7; D: -; CDR3: CASSYSLAFSYEQYF; DNA: TGTGCCAGCAGTTACTCCCTAGCGTTCTCCTACGAGCAGTACTTC
V: TRBV19; size: once; J: TRBJ2-7; D: -; CDR3: CASSRGTIVSYEQYF; DNA: TGTGCCAGTAGTCGCGGGACAATAGTATCCTACGAGCAGTACTTC
V: TRBV19; size: once; J: TRBJ2-5; D: -; CDR3: CASSILPGFQETQYF; DNA: TGTGCCAGTAGTATCCTCCCCGGATTTCAAGAGACCCAGTACTTC
V: TRBV30; size: -; J: TRBJ1-1; D: TRBD1; CDR3: CAWSVTGGNAAFF; DNA: TGTGCCTGGAGTGTAACAGGGGGGAACGCAGCTTTCTTT
V: TRBV30; size: -; J: TRBJ2-3; D: TRBD2; CDR3: CAWSVGAGKDTQYF; DNA: TGTGCCTGGAGTGTTGGAGCGGGGAAAGATACGCAGTATTTT
V: TRBV7-7; size: -; J: TRBJ2-1; D: TRBD2; CDR3: CASSIIAGGYNEQFF; DNA: TGTGCTAGCAGCATTATAGCGGGGGGCTACAATGAGCAGTTCTTC
V: TRBV7-9; size: -; J: TRBJ2-3; D: -; CDR3: CASSFGGSSTDTQYF; DNA: TGTGCCAGCAGCTTCGGGGGCTCTAGCACAGATACGCAGTATTTT
V: TRBV2; size: -; J: TRBJ1-3; D: -; CDR3: CASSALLDSTGNTIYF; DNA: TGTGCCAGCAGTGCCCTCCTGGACAGCACTGGAAACACCATATATTTT
V: TRBV5-4; size: -; J: TRBJ2-3; D: TRBD2; CDR3: CASSSPLAGDVTDTQYF; DNA: TGTGCCAGCAGCTCACCTCTAGCGGGGGATGTCACAGATACGCAGTATTTT
V: TRBV14; size: -; J: TRBJ2-3; D: -; CDR3: CASSQDRGGVGGTDTQYF; DNA: TGTGCCAGCAGCCAAGACAGGGGAGGCGTCGGGGGCACAGATACGCAGTATTTT
V: TRBV4-1; size: -; J: TRBJ2-7; D: TRBD1; CDR3: CASSTTGTGSYEQYF; DNA: TGCGCCAGCAGCACAACCGGGACAGGGTCCTACGAGCAGTACTTC
V: TRBV30; size: -; J: TRBJ2-5; D: -; CDR3: CAWSEEGTQYF; DNA: TGTGCCTGGAGTGAAGAAGGGACCCAGTACTTC
V: TRBV27; size: -; J: TRBJ1-5; D: -; CDR3: CASRERGTSNQPQHF; DNA: TGTGCCAGCAGAGAAAGGGGGACGAGCAATCAGCCCCAGCATTTT
V: TRBV11-2; size: -; J: TRBJ2-7; D: -; CDR3: CASSQAPSYEQYF; DNA: TGTGCCAGCAGTCAGGCCCCCTCCTACGAGCAGTACTTC
V: TRBV2; size: -; J: TRBJ2-7; D: TRBD1; CDR3: CASSYGTGGFEQYF; DNA: TGTGCCAGCAGTTACGGGACAGGGGGCTTCGAGCAGTACTTC
V: TRBV11-2; size: -; J: TRBJ1-1; D: TRBD1; CDR3: CASSLGGTGYTEAFF; DNA: TGTGCCAGCAGCTTAGGGGGGACAGGGTACACTGAAGCTTTCTTT
V: TRBV6-5; size: -; J: TRBJ1-1; D: -; CDR3: CASSYAQGTEAFF; DNA: TGTGCCAGCAGTTATGCGCAGGGAACTGAAGCTTTCTTT
V: TRBV28; size: -; J: TRBJ1-1; D: TRBD1; CDR3: CASSSWDRGVTEAFF; DNA: TGTGCCAGCAGTTCCTGGGACAGGGGAGTCACTGAAGCTTTCTTT
V: TRBV5-4; size: -; J: TRBJ2-7; D: -; CDR3: CASSLTNSYEQYF; DNA: TGTGCCAGCAGCTTGACTAACTCCTACGAGCAGTACTTC
V: TRBV27; size: -; J: TRBJ2-7; D: -; CDR3: CASSLPGRGGEQYF; DNA: TGTGCCAGCAGTCTCCCTGGTCGGGGTGGCGAGCAGTACTTC
V: TRBV4-1; size: -; J: TRBJ2-2; D: -; CDR3: CASGRNTGELFF; DNA: TGCGCCAGCGGTCGGAACACCGGGGAGCTGTTTTTT
V: TRBV6-1; size: -; J: TRBJ1-5; D: -; CDR3: CASSGRQNSNQPQHF; DNA: TGTGCCAGCAGTGGTCGACAGAATAGCAATCAGCCCCAGCATTTT
V: TRBV14; size: -; J: TRBJ2-7; D: -; CDR3: CASSQDWAGESSYEQYF; DNA: TGTGCCAGCAGCCAAGATTGGGCAGGGGAGAGCTCCTACGAGCAGTACTTC